One sample yielded the 18 T cell receptor beta chains listed below, sequenced in a study of T cells in women clearing cervical HPV infection. The table came from immunoSEQ multiplex PCR; TCRdb's copy has only in-frame clones and leaves some out. This table holds roughly 20,000 clones. Sequenced input: blood buffy coat. The receptors come from a woman aged 18 to 75 with a cervical HPV16 infection that either progressed to CIN3+ or cleared (not recorded which).

This CDR3 is CASSEGQGRNYGYTF. Incomplete CDR3 DNA: TGTGCCAGCAGTGAAGGGCAGGGGAGGAACTATGGC. The chain employs TRBV6-1 and TRBJ1-2, with a tentative D call TRBD1 (6 bases). The observed sequence ends 3 residues before the CDR3 terminus, with the missing tail filled in from the germline J gene. CDR3 size: 15 residues. The V end lost 1 base, the J end lost 2 bases, and 11 bases lay between the germline ends. Germline V gene data show CDR1 as MNHNS and CDR2 as SASEGT.

Of note for this clone: The read ends 3 residues shy of where the CDR3 ends; the end is completed using the germline J gene. The V and J genes are TRBV3-1 (or the pseudogene TRBV3-2) and TRBJ1-6, with unresolved D. This CDR3 is 11 amino acids long. Germline CDR1 reads LGHDT; CDR2 reads YNNKEL (reference sequence). V lost 4 bases, J lost 9 bases, and 4 bases lay in between. The CDR3 reads CASSPCSPLHF. The DNA read from the CDR3 is TGTGCCAGCAGCCCCTGTTCACCC.

A word on this clone: A read error may produce the germline difference seen at one junction end. The sequence runs out 3 residues before the end of the CDR3; the remainder is reconstructed from the germline J gene. The sample carries other DNA sequences with the same CDR3. This chain links TRBV5-6 with TRBJ1-3; tentative D call: TRBD1 (5 bases). The CDR3 totals 14 residues. Germline lookup yields CDR1 SGHDT and CDR2 YYEEEE. The CDR3 spells CASSFVDSGNTIYF. The part of the CDR3 DNA that was read is TGTGCCAGCAGCTTCGTTGACAGTGGAAACACA.

With regard to this clone: The CDR3 goes on 3 residues after the read ends, and that part is filled in from the germline J gene. The chain couples TRBV11-2 to TRBJ2-1; TRBD2 aligns across 7 bases. With 5 bases clipped from V and 3 bases from J, the junction kept 7 bases outside the gene matches. Germline lookup yields CDR1 SGHAT and CDR2 FQNNGV. The CDR3 is 15 amino acids. The chain's CDR3 is CASSTSGDYYNEQFF. Incomplete CDR3 DNA: TGTGCCAGCAGCACGAGCGGGGATTACTACAATGAG.

Details on this clone: The missing CDR3 end, 3 residues past where the read stops, is filled in from the germline J gene. The chain is built from TRBV7-6 and TRBJ2-5, with a weak D call TRBD1 (6 bases). The CDR3 is 16 residues long. V was shortened by 5 bases and J by 1 base, with 17 bases between the two germline ends. The germline gives CDR1 SGHVS, CDR2 FNYEAQ. CDR3: CASSKEARGTQETQYF. The DNA read from the CDR3 is TGTGCCAGCAGCAAAGAGGCTAGGGGGACCCAAGAGACC.

Regarding this clone: The missing CDR3 end, 3 residues past where the read stops, is filled in from the germline J gene. This chain joins TRBV20-1 and TRBJ2-1, with 10 bases identical to TRBD1. In germline, CDR1 is DFQATT, CDR2 SNEGSKA (reference sequence). The V segment lost 2 bases and the J segment 6 bases; nucleotides outside the gene matches: 7. The CDR3 contains 15 residues. The CDR3 protein is CSARRVGDRGNEQFF. Partial CDR3 DNA: TGCAGTGCTAGAAGAGTGGGGGACAGGGGCAATGAG.

As for this clone: Coverage ceases 3 residues before the CDR3 finishes, and the germline J gene fills in the end. The rearrangement links TRBV6-1 to TRBJ2-3; D possibly corresponds to TRBD1 (6 bases). V lost 2 bases to trimming and J lost 2 bases, with 8 bases between them. The CDR3 extends over 14 amino acids. Per germline, CDR1 MNHNS and CDR2 SASEGT. Partial CDR3 DNA: TGTGCCAGCAGTGAAAGGGGGATCACAGATACG. Its protein is CASSERGITDT. The complete CDR3 reads CASSERGITDTQYF.

With regard to this clone: The read terminates 3 residues ahead of where the CDR3 ends, so the germline J gene completes it. The chain carries TRBV7-9 and TRBJ1-1; 8 nucleotides agree with TRBD1. The CDR3 extends over 12 amino acids. The germline V gene encodes CDR1 SEHNR and CDR2 FQNEAQ (reference sequence). The sequenced part of the CDR3 DNA is TGTGCCAGCAGCTCTGAGGACAGGGCA. Translation: CASSSEDRA. The whole CDR3 sequence reads CASSSEDRAAFF.

Remarks on this clone: Read data end 3 residues before the CDR3 end; the end is taken from the germline J gene. The chain is built from TRBV30 and TRBJ2-6; D not resolved. The CDR3 loop spans 15 amino acids. Germline assignment: CDR1 GTSNPN and CDR2 SVGIG (reference sequence). V was pared by 0 bases and J by 0 bases, with 6 bases between. CDR3 residues: CAWSVLSSGANVLTF. CDR3 DNA, as far as it was read: TGTGCCTGGAGTGTACTTAGCTCTGGGGCCAACGTC.

On this clone itself: Sequencing ends 3 residues short of the CDR3 end; the germline J gene provides the rest. The chain employs TRBV12-5 and TRBJ2-1, with D possibly being TRBD1 (5 bases). CDR3 length: 15 residues. Per germline, CDR1 LGHNT and CDR2 FRNRAP. The V and J ends lost 5 bases and 2 bases respectively, with 13 bases between them. CDR3 DNA (partial): TGTGCTAGTGGTCGACCGACAGAGACCTACAATGAG. Translated, it gives CASGRPTETYNE. The whole CDR3 protein is CASGRPTETYNEQFF.

Note on this clone: The read stops 3 residues short of the end of the CDR3; the missing end is completed from the germline J gene. The rearrangement uses TRBV2 and TRBJ2-5; 9 bases are a match to TRBD1. The V and J ends lost 1 base and 2 bases, in that order; junction bases with no gene match: 2. The germline V gene encodes CDR1 SNHLY and CDR2 FYNNEI. The CDR3 has 15 residues. The CDR3 reads CASSEGTGAQETQYF. CDR3 DNA, as far as it was read: TGTGCCAGCAGTGAAGGGACAGGGGCACAAGAGACC.

Concerning this clone itself: The read finishes 3 residues shy of the CDR3 end, and the germline J gene is used to complete it. This chain uses TRBV20-1 with TRBJ2-1; 7 positions agree with TRBD2. This CDR3 contains 15 residues. With 1 base clipped from V and 1 base from J, the junction kept 4 bases outside the gene matches. Germline lookup yields CDR1 DFQATT and CDR2 SNEGSKA (reference sequence). The CDR3 protein is CSARAGLGSYNEQFF. The DNA read from the CDR3 is TGCAGTGCTAGAGCCGGACTAGGGTCCTACAATGAG.

Comments on this clone: The read stops 3 residues short of the end of the CDR3; the missing end is completed from the germline J gene. The rearrangement joins TRBV25-1 to TRBJ2-2; D ambiguous. Germline CDR1 MGHDK, CDR2 SYGVNS. The V gene lost 1 base and the J gene lost 0 bases, with 9 bases spanning the gap. The CDR3 totals 16 residues. CDR3 loop: CASSESRSSNTGELFF. The covered CDR3 bases are TGTGCCAGCAGTGAATCCAGGAGCTCGAACACCGGGGAG.

The CDR3 DNA, read in part, is TGTGCCAGTGACGACAGGGGGGACACC. Residues: CASDDRGDT. From start to end, the CDR3 is CASDDRGDTIYF. The V and J genes are TRBV12-3 or TRBV12-4 and TRBJ1-3; 9 bases agree with TRBD1. The read ends 3 residues before the CDR3 terminus; that terminus is restored from the germline J gene. The trim removed 9 bases at V and 8 bases at J, leaving 5 bases unmatched. The CDR3 contains 12 residues.

As regards this clone: An end of the junction does not agree with germline; a read error may underlie this. The read halts 3 residues ahead of the CDR3 end, with the missing end drawn from the germline J gene. The chain combines TRBV4-2 with TRBJ2-2, with 9 bases matching TRBD1. Germline V gene lookup returns CDR1 LGHNA and CDR2 YNFKEQ. This CDR3 comprises 17 residues. The CDR3 loop is CASSQPPGQGNTGELFF. CDR3 DNA, as far as it was read: TGCGCCAGCAGCCAGCCCCCGGGACAGGGGAACACCGGGGAG.

Remarks on this clone: The read gets to within 3 residues of the CDR3 end, and the germline J gene fills in the rest. The rearrangement uses TRBV5-4 and TRBJ2-2; 10 nucleotides align to TRBD2. The V and J ends lost 3 bases and 6 bases, in that order; junction bases with no gene match: 2. The CDR3 extends over 14 amino acids. Germline V gene lookup returns CDR1 SGHNT and CDR2 YYREEE (reference sequence). The CDR3 bases that were read are TGTGCCAGCAGCTCTAGCGGGAGTCCCGGGGAG. Protein product: CASSSSGSPGE. In full, the CDR3 reads CASSSSGSPGELFF. The variable domain in full, completed from reference TRBV5-4 and TRBJ2-2, reads ETGVTQSPTHLIKTRGQQVTLRCSSQSGHNTVSWYQQALGQGPQFIFQYYREEENGRGNFPPRFSGLQFPNYSSELNVNALELDDSALYLCASSSSGSPGELFFGEGSRLTVL.

This clone is labeled medium-sized based on frequency. The read terminates 3 residues before the CDR3 end, so the remaining end is supplied by the germline J gene. The gene calls are TRBV29-1 and TRBJ2-3; D ambiguous. CDR1 and CDR2 (germline): SQVTM, ANQGSEA. V lost 5 bases to trimming and J lost 2 bases, with 8 bases between them. This CDR3 has 12 amino acids. The sequenced CDR3 bases are TGCAGCGTTAATCAGGACACAGATACG. It specifies CSVNQDTDT. The CDR3 reads in full as CSVNQDTDTQYF.

With regard to this clone: With the read ending 3 residues before the CDR3 end, the germline J gene is used to fill in that end. The gene calls are TRBV20-1 and TRBJ2-3; maybe TRBD1 (6 bases). Germline loops: CDR1 DFQATT, CDR2 SNEGSKA (reference sequence). Trimming stripped 0 bases from V and 6 bases from J, with 7 bases between. The CDR3 has 12 residues. CDR3 protein: CSAREGADTQYF. The sequenced part of the CDR3 DNA is TGCAGTGCTAGAGAGGGGGCGGATACG.